Listed here are 30 T cell receptor beta chains from one sample, sequenced in a study of human T cells and chemical hapten exposure. Time point denoted: pre-sensitization, week 0. Stated treatment: therapeutic diphenylcyclopropenone sensitization with weekly scalp DPC. TCRdb re-called the RACE reads with MiXCR, one entry per CDR3 protein. The sample lists roughly 380,000 distinct CDR3 sequences, more than 4.5% seen once, with just over 2.5% in the top ten. Sequences were derived from whole blood, sampled in connection with sensitization to the hapten diphenylcyclopropenone (DPC). All receptors come from a woman aged 50 to 60 with alopecia areata. Some clones in this sample may be carry-over from other donors' samples.

The sample holds a few counts of this clonotype. V gene TRBV6-5 combines with J gene TRBJ2-1, with 8 bases matching TRBD1. V shed 2 bases, J shed 6 bases, and the junction held 9 bases outside the gene matches. The CDR3 extends over 16 amino acids. Germline CDR1 and CDR2: MNHEY and SVGAGI. The CDR3: CASSYPTRTGGNEQFF. CDR3 nucleotides: TGTGCCAGCAGTTACCCTACCAGAACAGGGGGCAATGAGCAGTTCTTC.

The chain uses TRBV20-1 and TRBJ1-6; perhaps TRBD1 as D (5 bases). This CDR3 spans 13 amino acids. V was trimmed by 3 bases and J by 13 bases, leaving 16 bases between them. Germline V gene lookup returns CDR1 DFQATT and CDR2 SNEGSKA (reference sequence). The CDR3 DNA reads TGCAGTGCTAGTGGGGGATTGGACCAGCCCCTCCACTTT. Translating gives CSASGGLDQPLHF.

This clonotype was seen at least ten times. J is TRBJ2-7 and V is TRBV5-1; 10 bases agree with TRBD2. This CDR3 has 15 amino acids. CDR1 and CDR2 from the germline V gene are SGHRS and YFSETQ. J was trimmed by 3 bases and V by 2 bases; bases with no gene match: 5. DNA of the CDR3: TGCGCCAGCAGCTTCAGCGGGGGGGCCGGCTACGAGCAGTACTTC. Protein sequence: CASSFSGGAGYEQYF.

In this sample, this clonotype turned up many times. CDR3 sequence reads: CATSGSGGHNLGYTF. The CDR3 region has the DNA TGTGCCACTTCGGGATCCGGGGGCCACAACCTGGGCTACACCTTC. The chain is built from TRBV15 and TRBJ1-2; TRBD1 might be the D (6 bases). There are 15 residues in the CDR3. V dropped 9 bases and J dropped 8 bases, with 25 bases sitting between them. Per the germline V gene, CDR1 is LNHNV and CDR2 is YYDKDF (reference sequence).

This clonotype was counted between two and nine times. This sequence joins TRBV29-1 and TRBJ1-2; no clear D. Germline V gene sequence: CDR1 SQVTM, CDR2 ANQGSEA. The CDR3 loop spans 15 amino acids. V was trimmed by 5 bases and J by 4 bases, leaving 20 bases between them. The DNA of the CDR3 is TGCAGCGTTCCCGAGGTCGCTGGAATGAGCTATGGCTACACCTTC. Protein sequence: CSVPEVAGMSYGYTF.

The chain couples TRBV15 to TRBJ1-4, with D unresolved. The germline V gene encodes CDR1 LNHNV and CDR2 YYDKDF (reference sequence). V was cut by 2 bases and J by 4 bases, with 8 bases left in between. The CDR3 consists of 14 residues. DNA of the CDR3: TGTGCCACCAGCAGAATACAGCGTAATGAAAAACTGTTTTTT. Protein sequence: CATSRIQRNEKLFF.

The chain uses TRBV29-1 and TRBJ1-1; no definite D call. Deletions cut 7 bases from V and 5 bases from J, with 20 bases between. Per the germline V gene, CDR1 is SQVTM and CDR2 is ANQGSEA. The CDR3 is 14 amino acids. The CDR3 DNA sequence: TGCAGCGCAACACAAGGGCTAGGAGGAACTGAAGCTTTCTTT. This sequence encodes CSATQGLGGTEAFF.

Many counts were recorded for this clonotype. The chain employs TRBV20-1 and TRBJ2-1, with TRBD1 matching over 8 bases. The CDR3 has 14 amino acids. Germline-derived CDR1 and CDR2 are DFQATT and SNEGSKA (reference sequence). V lost 3 bases to trimming and J lost 5 bases; unmatched junction nucleotides: 6. CDR3 nucleotide sequence: TGCAGTGCTAGTGAACCGACAGGGGACAATGAGCAGTTCTTC. Its translation is CSASEPTGDNEQFF.

The rearrangement links TRBV5-1 to TRBJ2-1; the match to TRBD2 covers 12 bases. V shed 2 bases, J shed 4 bases, and the junction held 4 bases outside the gene matches. The V gene's germline CDR1 is SGHRS and CDR2 YFSETQ. The CDR3 is 16 residues long. DNA for the CDR3: TGCGCCAGCAGCTTTGAACTAGCGGGGGGTTACAATGAGCAGTTCTTC. Translated: CASSFELAGGYNEQFF.

This clonotype has a count of ten or more. The rearrangement links TRBV11-2 to TRBJ2-3; D may match TRBD1 or TRBD2 (6 bases each). The CDR3 runs to 16 residues. V was shortened by 5 bases and J by 3 bases, with 18 bases between the two germline ends. CDR1 SGHAT and CDR2 FQNNGV come from the germline V gene. The CDR3 region is CASSIAGGTLTDTQYF. As DNA, the CDR3 is TGTGCCAGCAGCATAGCAGGCGGGACATTGACAGATACGCAGTATTTT.

This clonotype was seen more than once but under ten times. The V gene is TRBV18, the J gene TRBJ2-1, with no clear D. This CDR3 has 12 residues. V lost 1 base and J 5 bases, leaving 3 bases between the germline ends. From germline, CDR1 is KGHSH and CDR2 LQKENI. The CDR3 sequence: CASSPRDNEQFF. CDR3 DNA sequence: TGTGCCAGCTCACCACGTGACAATGAGCAGTTCTTC.

This clonotype was found many times. The rearrangement joins TRBV28 to TRBJ2-3; tentative D call: TRBD2 (6 bases). CDR3 length: 14 residues. Per the germline V gene, CDR1 is MDHEN and CDR2 is SYDVKM. Trimming cost V 6 bases and J 3 bases, with 13 bases left between them. The CDR3 coding sequence is TGTGCCAGCAGCGTAGCGGAGAGGACAGATACGCAGTATTTT. Translating it yields CASSVAERTDTQYF. The full variable domain, completed using reference TRBV28 and TRBJ2-3, is DVKVTQSSRYLVKRTGEKVFLECVQDMDHENMFWYRQDPGLGLRLIYFSYDVKMKEKGDIPEGYSVSREKKERFSLILESASTNQTSMYLCASSVAERTDTQYFGPGTRLTVL.

J is TRBJ1-6 and V is TRBV2; possible D gene TRBD1, 6 bases. Trimming shortened V by 6 bases and J by 14 bases, and 11 bases separated the two germline ends. The CDR3 covers 11 residues. The V gene's germline CDR1 is SNHLY and CDR2 FYNNEI. CDR3 sequence (DNA): TGTGCCAGCAGGTCGGACAGAACCCTCCACTTT. It specifies CASRSDRTLHF.

This clonotype was counted between two and nine times. The chain couples TRBV27 to TRBJ2-3, with 8 positions matching TRBD2. Looked up from germline, CDR1 is MNHEY and CDR2 is SMNVEV (reference sequence). The CDR3 length is 15 residues. J was trimmed by 4 bases and V by 7 bases; bases with no gene match: 10. The CDR3 is CASTLGLARADTQYF. The CDR3 DNA reads as TGTGCCAGCACCCTTGGACTAGCCCGAGCAGATACGCAGTATTTT.

This clonotype showed up just once. Being one base from a much bigger clone, this may be a read error. The rearrangement uses TRBV24-1 and TRBJ1-2, with a tentative D call TRBD1 (6 bases). Germline V lookup: CDR1 KGHDR, CDR2 SFDVKD. V shed 5 bases and J shed 8 bases, with 11 bases lying between them. The length of the CDR3 is 12 residues. CDR3 protein: CATSASGEGYTF. CDR3 nucleotide sequence: TGTGCCACCAGTGCTTCAGGGGAGGGCTACACCTTC.

There are many counts of this clonotype. As DNA, the CDR3 is TGTGCCAGCAGCCAAGAGACGGGGACGCCCTACGAGCAGTACTTC. Residues: CASSQETGTPYEQYF. The chain combines TRBV4-2 with TRBJ2-7, with D perhaps TRBD1 or TRBD2 (5 bases each). The CDR3 covers 15 residues. The V end was cut by 0 bases, the J end by 2 bases, with 11 bases between. From germline, CDR1 is LGHNA and CDR2 YNFKEQ.

This clonotype was observed many times. The J gene is TRBJ2-7, the V gene TRBV27; 8 positions match TRBD2. Germline CDR1 is MNHEY and CDR2 is SMNVEV (reference sequence). The V segment lost 3 bases and the J segment 2 bases; nucleotides outside the gene matches: 3. This CDR3 has 14 amino acids. The CDR3 here is CASSLDSGTYEQYF. The CDR3 nucleotides read TGTGCCAGCAGTTTGGATAGCGGGACCTACGAGCAGTACTTC.

This clonotype was seen many times. J is TRBJ2-7 and V is TRBV19; 11 bases are a match to TRBD1. From germline, CDR1 is LNHDA and CDR2 SQIVND (reference sequence). The CDR3 loop spans 15 amino acids. V gave up 4 bases and J gave up 4 bases; unmatched junction bases: 6. The CDR3: CASSTPRDRGYEQYF. The DNA of the CDR3 is TGTGCCAGTAGTACTCCCCGGGACAGGGGGTACGAGCAGTACTTC.

This clonotype showed up just a few times. The chain has TRBV6-2 or TRBV6-3 and TRBJ1-2; D is perhaps TRBD1 (5 bases). Germline V gene data show CDR1 as MNHEY and CDR2 as SVGEGT. The CDR3 has 15 residues. Trimming cost V 2 bases and J 4 bases, with 14 bases left between them. The CDR3 is CASSYGQGGSYGYTF. As DNA, the CDR3 is TGTGCCAGCAGTTACGGGCAGGGAGGTAGCTATGGCTACACCTTC.

This clonotype came up a few times. V usage is TRBV30 and J usage is TRBJ2-1, with D maybe TRBD2 (6 bases). Trimming cost V 3 bases and J 2 bases, with 8 bases left between them. The CDR3 spans 13 residues. Germline V lookup: CDR1 GTSNPN, CDR2 SVGIG (reference sequence). The CDR3 region is CAWSRGTYNEQFF. The CDR3 coding sequence is TGTGCCTGGAGCCGCGGGACCTACAATGAGCAGTTCTTC. Supplemented by reference TRBV30 and TRBJ2-1, the full variable domain reads SQTIHQWPATLVQPVGSPLSLECTVEGTSNPNLYWYRQAAGRGLQLLFYSVGIGQISSEVPQNLSASRPQDRQFILSSKKLLLSDSGFYLCAWSRGTYNEQFFGPGTRLTVL.

This clonotype has more than one count but fewer than ten. The V and J genes are TRBV4-2 and TRBJ2-7; TRBD2 matches 11 bases. Germline CDR1 reads LGHNA; CDR2 reads YNFKEQ. V lost 5 bases and J lost 6; bases outside the gene matches: 9. The CDR3 loop spans 15 amino acids. The CDR3 here is CASSSTSGRKGEQYF. The CDR3 region has the DNA TGTGCCAGCAGCTCCACTAGCGGGAGAAAAGGCGAGCAGTACTTC.

This clonotype was counted a few times. The chain uses TRBV20-1 and TRBJ1-1; no firm D call. The CDR3 runs 13 residues. Germline V gene sequence: CDR1 DFQATT, CDR2 SNEGSKA (reference sequence). Trimming took 0 bases from V and 1 from J, leaving 6 bases between them. The CDR3 reads CSAREGGNTEAFF. The DNA of the CDR3 is TGCAGTGCTAGAGAAGGAGGGAACACTGAAGCTTTCTTT.

The genes are TRBV6-2 or TRBV6-3 and TRBJ2-2; D unresolved. Germline loops: CDR1 MNHEY, CDR2 SVGEGT. The CDR3 runs to 17 residues. Trimming removed 2 bases from V and 3 bases from J, with 16 bases in between. CDR3: CASSYQPRRPDTGELFF. The CDR3 DNA reads as TGTGCCAGCAGTTACCAGCCGAGGCGTCCGGACACCGGGGAGCTGTTTTTT.

There are many counts of this clonotype. The rearrangement uses TRBV7-2 and TRBJ1-5; tentative D call: TRBD1 (6 bases). With 5 bases removed from V and 3 bases from J, the gap between germline ends came to 14 bases. The CDR3 has 15 residues. Germline V gives CDR1 SGHTA, CDR2 FQGNSA. The CDR3 DNA reads as TGTGCCAGCAGCCGGACAGACTCGCTCAATCAGCCCCAGCATTTT. Translation: CASSRTDSLNQPQHF.

This clonotype was detected many times. J is TRBJ2-1 and V is TRBV6-5; 10 bases align to TRBD2. CDR1 and CDR2 (germline): MNHEY, SVGAGI. Trimming took 8 bases from V and 10 from J; bases not matched to a gene: 11. The CDR3 is 14 residues long. The CDR3 loop is CASHLAGEFGEQFF. DNA for the CDR3: TGTGCCAGCCACCTAGCGGGAGAATTCGGGGAGCAGTTCTTC.

This clonotype was detected a few times. The chain is built from TRBV5-1 and TRBJ2-1, with D possibly being TRBD2 (6 bases). The ends were cut back, 0 bases at V and 9 bases at J, with 13 bases in the middle. The CDR3 contains 14 residues. Germline V gene lookup returns CDR1 SGHRS and CDR2 YFSETQ. CDR3 sequence (DNA): TGCGCCAGCAGCTTGGACGCCTGGAGGGGTGAGCAGTTCTTC. Translated: CASSLDAWRGEQFF.

The J gene is TRBJ2-6, the V gene TRBV6-2 or TRBV6-3, with a tentative D call TRBD1 (6 bases). Germline lookup yields CDR1 MNHEY and CDR2 SVGEGT. This CDR3 spans 15 amino acids. Trimming stripped 7 bases from V and 2 bases from J, with 12 bases between. The CDR3 DNA reads as TGTGCCAGCACCAACGCAGGGGCTGGGGCCAACGTCCTGACTTTC. This translates into CASTNAGAGANVLTF.

There are a few counts of this clonotype. The CDR3 nucleotides read TGTGCCAGCAGCCCTGGACTAGCGCGGAGCACAGATACGCAGTATTTT. The encoded protein is CASSPGLARSTDTQYF. This chain uses TRBV7-9 with TRBJ2-3, with TRBD2 matching over 9 bases. Germline loops: CDR1 SEHNR, CDR2 FQNEAQ (reference sequence). The CDR3 is 16 amino acids. The V gene end was trimmed by 5 bases and the J gene end by 0 bases; junction bases not matched to a gene: 6.

This clonotype has at least ten counts. The rearrangement uses TRBV10-3 and TRBJ2-7; D unclear. Germline V lookup: CDR1 ENHRY, CDR2 SYGVKD. Trimming stripped 3 bases from V and 6 bases from J, with 15 bases between. The CDR3 extends over 14 amino acids. CDR3 coding DNA: TGTGCCATCAGTGAACCGGGCGCAATTGTCGAGCAGTACTTC. The encoded protein is CAISEPGAIVEQYF.

This clonotype has at least ten counts. V and J are TRBV29-1 and TRBJ1-2; a weak D match, TRBD1 (6 bases). The length of the CDR3 is 13 residues. Germline assignment: CDR1 SQVTM and CDR2 ANQGSEA. Trimming took off 3 bases at V and 8 bases at J, with 16 bases between the two ends. The CDR3 sequence: CSVDRQEDSGYTF. The CDR3 bases are TGCAGCGTTGACCGACAGGAAGATTCAGGCTACACCTTC.